Below, 14 T cell receptor beta chains from the same sample are listed, as sequenced in a study of shared clonotypes between healthy human individuals. The method was immunoSEQ multiplex PCR; TCRdb's version includes in-frame clones alone and lacks a portion of them. The sample holds about 2.4 million clones, 93% seen once. Sequenced material: naive CD4+ T cells from PBMCs. Sample subset: CD45RA+ positively selected. Receptors were obtained from a man aged 18-30 years in good health. Some clones in this sample may be carry-over from other donors' samples.

The chain employs TRBV15 and TRBJ2-7; TRBD2 aligns across 11 bases. Per germline, CDR1 LNHNV and CDR2 YYDKDF (reference sequence). J lost 1 base, V lost 4 bases, and 9 bases had no gene match. This CDR3 is 17 amino acids long. The CDR3 protein is CATSTSQGLADSYEQYF. Written as DNA, the CDR3 is TGTGCCACCAGCACATCTCAGGGACTAGCGGATTCCTACGAGCAGTACTTC.

This clone has just one count. The chain recombines TRBV5-1 with TRBJ2-2, with unresolved D. Germline V gene lookup returns CDR1 SGHRS and CDR2 YFSETQ. Deletions cut 0 bases from V and 1 base from J, with 7 bases between. The CDR3 consists of 15 residues. CDR3 region: CASSLETQNTGELFF. The CDR3 bases are TGCGCCAGCAGCTTGGAGACGCAGAACACCGGGGAGCTGTTTTTT.

The chain couples TRBV5-6 to TRBJ2-3; TRBD2 agrees at 11 bases. Germline V lookup: CDR1 SGHDT, CDR2 YYEEEE. Trimming cost V 1 base and J 9 bases; bases outside gene matches: 13. The CDR3 sequence is 17 residues long. CDR3 residues: CASSLYVAGGPRATQYF. The CDR3 nucleotides read TGTGCCAGCAGCTTGTATGTAGCGGGAGGGCCTAGGGCCACGCAGTATTTT.

This clone showed up just a few times. The chain has TRBV7-2 and TRBJ1-2, with D uncertain. Looked up from germline, CDR1 is SGHTA and CDR2 is FQGNSA. This CDR3 has 14 residues. Trimming stripped 0 bases from V and 4 bases from J, with 9 bases between. In DNA form, the CDR3 reads TGTGCCAGCAGCTTAGCTGTATCGCCCTATGGCTACACCTTC. As protein: CASSLAVSPYGYTF.

This rearrangement joins TRBV7-3 to TRBJ2-1, with 8 bases fitting TRBD1. The germline V gene has CDR1 SGHTA and CDR2 FQGTGA. CDR3 size: 22 residues. V shed 2 bases, J shed 8 bases, and the junction held 29 bases outside the gene matches. This chain's CDR3 is CASSLLSRQGMGRQGREDEQFF. The CDR3 DNA sequence: TGTGCCAGCAGCTTACTGTCTAGACAGGGGATGGGCAGGCAGGGTAGAGAGGATGAGCAGTTCTTC.

The chain carries TRBV10-3 and TRBJ1-5; 9 nucleotides agree with TRBD1. Germline CDR1 is ENHRY and CDR2 is SYGVKD. V gave up 6 bases and J gave up 4 bases; unmatched junction bases: 7. The length of the CDR3 is 15 residues. In DNA, the CDR3 is TGTGCCATCAGCCGCGGGGACAGGGAAAATCAGCCCCAGCATTTT. Translation gives CAISRGDRENQPQHF.

This clone has only one observation. The chain links TRBV11-2 to TRBJ2-5; 8 nucleotides line up with TRBD1. V gave up 5 bases and J gave up 2 bases; unmatched junction bases: 4. Germline CDR1 SGHAT, CDR2 FQNNGV. The CDR3 totals 14 residues. The CDR3 sequence is CASSAGQGQETQYF. The CDR3, as DNA: TGTGCCAGCAGCGCTGGACAGGGACAAGAGACCCAGTACTTC.

The CDR3 coding sequence is TGTGCCAGCAGCCCTCGAGGGGGAAGCGACGAGCAGTACTTC. This codes for CASSPRGGSDEQYF. This chain joins TRBV7-3 and TRBJ2-7; D may be TRBD1 (6 bases). Trimming shortened V by 5 bases and J by 5 bases, and 16 bases separated the two germline ends. This CDR3 comprises 14 residues. Germline CDR1 and CDR2: SGHTA and FQGTGA.

The chain employs TRBV9 and TRBJ2-3; the match to TRBD2 covers 12 bases. Per germline, CDR1 SGDLS and CDR2 YYNGEE. The CDR3 runs 17 residues. V was pared by 4 bases and J by 1 base, with 7 bases of the junction left unmatched. CDR3 loop: CASSPTLAGGGTDTQYF. In DNA form, the CDR3 reads TGTGCCAGCAGCCCTACTCTAGCGGGAGGGGGCACAGATACGCAGTATTTT.

This clone turned up a few times. V and J are TRBV15 and TRBJ1-1, with D hard to call. Per the germline V gene, CDR1 is LNHNV and CDR2 is YYDKDF (reference sequence). The CDR3 consists of 14 residues. V lost 0 bases and J lost 7, with 12 bases in between. In DNA form, the CDR3 reads TGTGCCACCAGCAGAGATACTACCTTTGTTGAAGCTTTCTTT. This encodes CATSRDTTFVEAFF.

The gene calls are TRBV18 and TRBJ1-1; unclear D gene. The CDR3 extends over 14 amino acids. The V and J ends lost 2 bases and 7 bases respectively, with 14 bases between them. CDR1 is KGHSH, CDR2 LQKENI, per germline. The CDR3 protein is CASSPMLSGSEAFF. CDR3 nucleotides: TGTGCCAGCTCACCAATGTTGTCGGGGAGTGAAGCTTTCTTT.

A single count supports this clone. The chain recombines TRBV19 with TRBJ1-2, with D perhaps TRBD1 (6 bases). Germline V gene sequence: CDR1 LNHDA, CDR2 SQIVND (reference sequence). With 6 bases removed from V and 5 bases from J, the gap between germline ends came to 19 bases. The CDR3 loop spans 15 amino acids. This CDR3 is CASSTQGSGGYGYTF. The CDR3 DNA reads TGTGCCAGTAGCACACAGGGAAGCGGGGGATATGGCTACACCTTC.

The chain recombines TRBV6-4 with TRBJ2-1; D ambiguous. CDR3 length: 11 amino acids. V lost 2 bases and J 12 bases, leaving 8 bases between the germline ends. Per germline, CDR1 MRHNA and CDR2 SNTAGT. CDR3 in DNA: TGTGCCAGCAGTGACACTACAACGCAGTTCTTC. Residues: CASSDTTTQFF.

V is TRBV15 and J is TRBJ2-7; a weak D match, TRBD1 (6 bases). There are 14 residues in the CDR3. Germline CDR1 and CDR2: LNHNV and YYDKDF (reference sequence). V lost 3 bases and J lost 4, with 13 bases in between. CDR3 loop: CATSRLGAFYEQYF. As DNA, the CDR3 is TGTGCCACCAGCAGGCTGGGGGCTTTTTACGAGCAGTACTTC.